These 7 T cell receptor beta chains originate from one sample sequenced in a study of blood T cell repertoires in COVID-19. Only in-frame clones appear in the TCRdb table, and some are missing; sequencing was by immunoSEQ multiplex PCR. Of some 180,000 clones listed, 80% were seen once; the top ten hold less than 7%. Input material: peripheral blood. The origin of the receptors is a man aged 55 to 70 with acute or convalescent COVID-19.

This clone was observed a handful of times. This rearrangement joins TRBV5-1 to TRBJ1-2, with D uncertain. Trimming took 1 base from V and 4 from J, leaving 11 bases between them. The CDR3 totals 14 residues. The germline gives CDR1 SGHRS, CDR2 YFSETQ. The CDR3 nucleotides read TGCGCCAGCAGCTTGTGGGGAGGCCTCTATGGCTACACCTTC. It yields the protein CASSLWGGLYGYTF.

The gene calls are TRBV18 and TRBJ1-5; no reliable D call. This CDR3 is 14 amino acids long. Germline V lookup: CDR1 KGHSH, CDR2 LQKENI. V was trimmed by 6 bases and J by 0 bases, leaving 9 bases between them. Written as DNA, the CDR3 is TGTGCCAGCTCCGTCGAGAATAGCAATCAGCCCCAGCATTTT. Translated: CASSVENSNQPQHF.

The rearrangement links TRBV27 to TRBJ2-7; 7 nucleotides match TRBD2. Germline V gene lookup returns CDR1 MNHEY and CDR2 SMNVEV (reference sequence). This CDR3 has 13 amino acids. After removal of 5 bases from V and 5 bases from J, the junction contained 6 bases not matched to a gene. The CDR3 loop reads CASSPGLVHEQYF. Written as DNA, the CDR3 is TGTGCCAGCAGTCCCGGACTAGTCCACGAGCAGTACTTC.

The chain recombines TRBV4-2 with TRBJ2-1, with 8 nucleotides matching TRBD2. Unmatched junction bases numbered 6, after V lost 0 bases and J lost 8 bases. The germline gives CDR1 LGHNA, CDR2 YNFKEQ. The CDR3 is made up of 15 amino acids. For the CDR3, the DNA is TGTGCCAGCAGCCAAGAGCCAGCGGGAGAGGATGAGCAGTTCTTC. Translated, it gives CASSQEPAGEDEQFF.

The chain uses TRBV5-1 and TRBJ2-2, with D possibly matching TRBD2 (5 bases). Per the germline V gene, CDR1 is SGHRS and CDR2 is YFSETQ. The CDR3 extends over 15 amino acids. Between the trimmed V and J ends, which lost 5 bases and 2 bases, there was a span of 13 bases. The CDR3 loop reads CASSSAGDNTGELFF. The CDR3, as DNA: TGCGCCAGCAGTTCCGCCGGGGATAACACCGGGGAGCTGTTTTTT.

V usage is TRBV24-1 and J usage is TRBJ2-1, with unresolved D. V was trimmed by 5 bases and J by 3 bases, leaving 25 bases between them. CDR1 is KGHDR, CDR2 SFDVKD, per germline. The CDR3 is 19 amino acids. The CDR3 protein is CATSAVTVVANSNYNEQFF. DNA of the CDR3: TGTGCCACCAGTGCAGTAACCGTCGTGGCCAACAGTAACTACAATGAGCAGTTCTTC.

The chain uses TRBV7-9 and TRBJ1-2, with D tentatively TRBD1 (5 bases). The ends were cut back, 4 bases at V and 1 base at J, with 13 bases in the middle. The length of the CDR3 is 15 residues. CDR1 and CDR2 (germline): SEHNR, FQNEAQ (reference sequence). The CDR3 coding sequence is TGTGCCAGCAGCTCCCTAGAGGGACTTAACTATGGCTACACCTTC. This encodes CASSSLEGLNYGYTF.